A selection of T cell receptor beta chains follows, all from one sample in a study of blood T cells in healthy people across ages. TCRdb called the 5' RACE reads again in MiXCR, with one record for every CDR3 protein. Among over 1,500,000 distinct CDR3 sequences listed, approximately 50% were seen once. Sequenced material: blood. The receptors here all came from a woman in her thirties or forties in good health. Each CDR3 is given with its conserved first and last residue. A D gene is named only where the DNA matches it firmly. For some rows the clone size is stated as once, few or many, or as a class when expanded; others skip it.

D,size,J,V,CDR3,DNA
-,-,TRBJ1-4,TRBV7-9,CASSLTPGLPNEKLFF,TGTGCCAGCAGCCTAACTCCGGGACTGCCTAATGAAAAACTGTTTTTT
TRBD1,-,TRBJ2-1,TRBV6-1,CASRTWGTGTYNEQFF,TGTGCCAGCAGAACCTGGGGGACAGGCACCTACAATGAGCAGTTCTTC
TRBD2,few,TRBJ2-5,TRBV7-2,CASSLKTSRGGETQYF,TGTGCCAGCAGCTTAAAGACTAGCCGGGGGGGGGAGACCCAGTACTTC
TRBD1,-,TRBJ1-2,TRBV6-6,CASIRTGDDYGYTF,TGTGCCAGCATCCGGACAGGGGATGACTATGGCTACACCTTC
-,few,TRBJ2-1,TRBV12-3/TRBV12-4,CASSLLRDDEQFF,TGTGCCAGCAGTTTATTAAGGGATGATGAGCAGTTCTTC
-,once,TRBJ1-6,TRBV4-3,CASSQEGLPAINSPLHF,TGCGCCAGCAGCCAAGAAGGGCTCCCCGCAATTAATTCACCCCTCCACTTT
-,-,TRBJ1-1,TRBV28,CASIKRGGGNTEAFF,TGTGCCAGCATCAAACGCGGGGGGGGAAACACTGAAGCTTTCTTT
TRBD2,many,TRBJ2-7,TRBV5-1,CASSLTSGSSYEQYF,TGTGCCAGCAGTTTAACTAGCGGTAGCTCCTACGAGCAGTACTTC
TRBD1,-,TRBJ2-7,TRBV12-3/TRBV12-4,CASRGTGSQYEQYF,TGTGCCAGCAGGGGGACAGGTTCTCAGTACGAGCAGTACTTC
TRBD2,-,TRBJ2-1,TRBV27,CASLSLAGGSYNEQFF,TGTGCCAGCCTTTCTTTAGCGGGGGGATCCTACAATGAGCAGTTCTTC
-,-,TRBJ2-3,TRBV7-9,CASSSPRGGSSDTQYF,TGTGCCAGTAGCTCACCCAGAGGAGGATCCTCCGATACGCAGTATTTT
-,-,TRBJ1-6,TRBV4-3,CASSRTPEQGSPLHF,TGCGCCAGCAGCCGTACTCCCGAACAGGGATCGCCCCTCCACTTT
-,-,TRBJ1-2,TRBV7-9,CASSALPLYGYTF,TGTGCCAGCAGCGCCTTGCCTCTATATGGCTACACCTTC
TRBD2,-,TRBJ2-1,TRBV28,CASSLRASGTNERFF,TGTGCCAGCAGCCTCCGGGCTAGCGGAACCAATGAGCGGTTCTTC
TRBD1,-,TRBJ2-7,TRBV5-6,CASSPGTGGVTYEQYF,TGTGCCAGCAGCCCAGGGACAGGCGGAGTAACCTACGAGCAGTACTTC
TRBD1,-,TRBJ1-1,TRBV7-9,CASTLGGLNTEAFF,TGTGCCAGCACCTTAGGGGGCCTGAACACTGAAGCTTTCTTT
-,-,TRBJ1-1,TRBV2,CASSEAPTIGTEAFF,TGTGCCAGCAGTGAAGCGCCCACGATCGGCACTGAAGCTTTCTTT
-,few,TRBJ1-1,TRBV6-4,CASRAPGEHTEAFF,TGTGCCAGCAGGGCCCCAGGGGAACACACTGAAGCTTTCTTT
-,-,TRBJ2-6,TRBV6-1,CASSEARAYNVLTF,TGTGCCAGCAGTGAAGCTCGGGCATACAACGTCCTGACTTTC
TRBD2,-,TRBJ2-1,TRBV4-3,CASSQATSGGAYNEQFF,TGCGCCAGCAGCCAAGCTACAAGCGGGGGGGCATACAATGAGCAGTTCTTC
-,few,TRBJ2-1,TRBV6-6,CASSPTPGISYNEQFF,TGTGCCAGCAGTCCAACCCCGGGTATTTCCTACAATGAGCAGTTCTTC
-,-,TRBJ1-2,TRBV5-1,CASSEGPINYGYTF,TGCGCCAGCAGCGAGGGACCAATTAACTATGGCTACACCTTC
-,-,TRBJ2-7,TRBV4-1,CASSQEDWASSYEQYF,TGCGCCAGCAGCCAAGAGGACTGGGCAAGCTCCTACGAGCAGTACTTC
TRBD2,few,TRBJ2-3,TRBV20-1,CSARGSSGSQYF,TGCAGTGCTAGAGGGTCTAGCGGGTCGCAGTATTTT
TRBD2,-,TRBJ2-5,TRBV27,CASSLSHGLAGEAQYF,TGTGCCAGCAGTTTATCGCATGGACTAGCGGGCGAGGCCCAGTACTTC
-,-,TRBJ2-3,TRBV4-3,CASSQGAGAYTQYF,TGCGCCAGCAGCCAAGGGGCGGGGGCGTATACGCAGTATTTT
-,-,TRBJ1-2,TRBV20-1,CSARAARERVKYGYTF,TGCAGTGCTAGGGCCGCCCGGGAGAGAGTGAAGTATGGCTACACCTTC
-,-,TRBJ2-7,TRBV20-1,CSARDRGLLGLSLEQYF,TGCAGTGCTAGAGATCGTGGACTCCTCGGGCTGTCGCTCGAGCAGTACTTC
-,once,TRBJ1-1,TRBV7-2,CASRTEGTSNTEAFF,TGTGCCAGCAGGACCGAGGGCACATCGAACACTGAAGCTTTCTTT
TRBD1,-,TRBJ1-2,TRBV10-2,CASLEAWDRENYGYTF,TGCGCCAGCCTGGAAGCTTGGGACAGGGAGAACTATGGCTACACCTTC